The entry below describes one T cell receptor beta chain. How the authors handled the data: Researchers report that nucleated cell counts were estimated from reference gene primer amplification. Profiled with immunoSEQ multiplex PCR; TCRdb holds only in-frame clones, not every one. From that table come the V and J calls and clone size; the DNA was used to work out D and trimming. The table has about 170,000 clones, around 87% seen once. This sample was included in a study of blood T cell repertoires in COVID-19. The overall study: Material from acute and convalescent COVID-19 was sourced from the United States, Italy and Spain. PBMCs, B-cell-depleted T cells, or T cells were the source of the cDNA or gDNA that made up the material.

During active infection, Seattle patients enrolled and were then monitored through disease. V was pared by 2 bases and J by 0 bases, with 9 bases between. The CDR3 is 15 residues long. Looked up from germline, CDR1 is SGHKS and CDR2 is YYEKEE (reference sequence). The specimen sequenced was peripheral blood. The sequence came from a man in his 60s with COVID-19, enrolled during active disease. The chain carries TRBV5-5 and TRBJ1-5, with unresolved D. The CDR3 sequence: CASSFSTLSNQPQHF. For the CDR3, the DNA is TGTGCCAGCAGCTTTTCTACGCTTAGCAATCAGCCCCAGCATTTT. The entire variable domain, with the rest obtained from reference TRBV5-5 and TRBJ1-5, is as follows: DAGVTQSPTHLIKTRGQQVTLRCSPISGHKSVSWYQQVLGQGPQFIFQYYEKEERGRGNFPDRFSARQFPNYSSELNVNALLLGDSALYLCASSFSTLSNQPQHFGDGTRLSIL.